The following is a TCR beta chain sequence with its context. This sample is drawn from a study of T-cell memory formation after mild COVID-19. In TCRdb, the 5' RACE reads were re-called with MiXCR into one record per CDR3 protein. The sample holds 200,000 to 250,000 distinct CDR3 sequences; over 15% are singletons and the top ten take approximately 3.5%. The germline V and J ends were trimmed by 0 bases and 4 bases, with 16 bases remaining between them. Germline V gives CDR1 SGHRS, CDR2 YFSETQ. The CDR3 runs 16 residues. This sequence originates from a man younger than 30 who had mild COVID-19 (a few samples of this study predate the infection). Cell type and time point are not known. The sample comprised PBMCs or a T cell subset sorted from them (not recorded which). This chain uses TRBV5-1 with TRBJ1-1; D gene unclear. The CDR3 bases are TGCGCCAGCAGCTTGGAGGGCTTGGGGTCCAGCACTGAAGCTTTCTTT. Amino acids: CASSLEGLGSSTEAFF.